Described below is a single T cell receptor (beta chain) sequence and its context. Its antigen is unidentified. The ends were cut back, 0 bases at V and 7 bases at J, with 12 bases in the middle. The CDR3 has 14 amino acids. Per the germline V gene, CDR1 is DFQATT and CDR2 is SNEGSKA (reference sequence). Via MiXCR, TCRdb re-called the 5' RACE reads, giving one row per CDR3 protein. Counted here are 300,000 to 400,000 distinct CDR3 sequences, roughly 9.4% occurring once; the ten biggest clones make up more than 15%. The data derive from a study of T cells after yellow fever vaccination. Notes on the study in general: A small proportion of clonotypes was detected in both the CD4 and CD8 compartments.

Sequenced material: PBMCs, taken on the day of the first yellow fever vaccination. This clonotype was obtained from a man younger than 30 who received the YFV17D yellow fever vaccine. V usage is TRBV20-1 and J usage is TRBJ1-4, with a possible D match to TRBD1 (6 bases). This CDR3 reads CSAREGDKGEKLFF. The DNA of the CDR3 is TGCAGTGCTAGAGAAGGGGACAAAGGTGAAAAACTGTTTTTT.